This T cell receptor beta chain is drawn from a study of blood T cell repertoires in COVID-19. Study-level background: Researchers got acute and convalescent COVID-19 samples from the United States, Italy and Spain.

The study drew participants aged about 18 to 89 years from some 24 US areas. In Cohort 3, a recovered donor had either two negative PCRs, clearance, or symptom resolution. The germline gives CDR1 LGHDT, CDR2 YNNKEL (reference sequence). CDR3 length: 15 amino acids. J was trimmed by 4 bases and V by 4 bases; bases with no gene match: 8. Original analysis: Amplified reference gene primers provided the basis for estimating nucleated cell counts. Some clones are missing from TCRdb's copy, which holds only in-frame ones; the method was immunoSEQ multiplex PCR. Clone size and the V and J calls come from that table; the DNA yielded D and trimming. The sample holds about 310,000 clones, about nine tenths seen once.

The gene calls are TRBV3-1 (or the pseudogene TRBV3-2) and TRBJ2-7; TRBD1 matches at 9 bases. The sequence was collected from a woman aged 40 to 50 who had recovered from COVID-19. Specimen: PBMCs or T cells enriched from blood (not recorded which). The CDR3 reads CASSPTGTGRYEQYF. Here the CDR3 DNA reads TGTGCCAGCAGCCCGACCGGGACAGGGAGGTACGAGCAGTACTTC.